The clone carrying this T cell receptor (beta chain) was observed many times. Amplification targeted TCR beta CDR3 regions from RNA transcripts. HTBI primers drove first-round RT-PCR of the TCR CDR3. TCRdb called the multiplex PCR reads again in MiXCR, with one record for every CDR3 protein. The table records about 580,000 distinct CDR3 sequences, approximately 13% of them present only once. This sample was taken from a study of T cells in Graves' hyperthyroidism and ophthalmopathy. This CDR3 has 15 amino acids. V was clipped by 4 bases and J by 8 bases; unmatched bases: 9. The V gene's germline CDR1 is SGHTA and CDR2 FQGNSA.

The gene calls are TRBV7-2 and TRBJ2-1; 9 bases agree with TRBD2. Sequencing was performed on blood. The TCR was taken from a woman in her 30s with Graves' hyperthyroidism that later progressed to Graves' ophthalmopathy. Here the CDR3 reads CASSSNAGGHDEQFF. CDR3 DNA: TGTGCCAGCAGCTCTAACGCGGGAGGGCATGATGAGCAGTTCTTC.